The clone carrying this TCR beta chain was counted a single time. Per the germline V gene, CDR1 is SGHDT and CDR2 is YYEEEE. CDR3 length: 12 residues. Trimming took 2 bases from V and 6 from J, leaving 6 bases between them. The data were taken from a study of blood T cell repertoires in COVID-19. Clones were read by immunoSEQ multiplex PCR, and TCRdb kept only the in-frame ones, dropping some. The sample lists approximately 400,000 clones; 88% were seen once. The study drew participants aged roughly 18 to 95 years from approximately 25 US areas. The sequenced material came from PBMCs or T cells enriched from blood (not recorded which). The chain has TRBV5-6 and TRBJ2-1; D gene uncertain. The source of this sequence is a woman between 18 and 30 years old who had recovered from COVID-19. CDR3 bases: TGTGCCAGCAGCTTTATATCCAATGAGCAGTTCTTC. Amino acid sequence: CASSFISNEQFF.